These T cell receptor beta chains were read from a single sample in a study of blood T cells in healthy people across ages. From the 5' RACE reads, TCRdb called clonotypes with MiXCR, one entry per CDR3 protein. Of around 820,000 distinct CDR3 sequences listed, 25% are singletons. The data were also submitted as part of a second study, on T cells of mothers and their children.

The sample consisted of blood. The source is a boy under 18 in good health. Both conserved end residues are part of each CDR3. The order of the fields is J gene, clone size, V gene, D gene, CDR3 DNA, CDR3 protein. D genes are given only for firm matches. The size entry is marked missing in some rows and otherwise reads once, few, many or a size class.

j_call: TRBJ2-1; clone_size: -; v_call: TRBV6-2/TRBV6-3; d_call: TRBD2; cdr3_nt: TGTGCCAGCAACGTAGCGGGAGGGTTTGAGCAGTTCTTC; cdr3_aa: CASNVAGGFEQFF
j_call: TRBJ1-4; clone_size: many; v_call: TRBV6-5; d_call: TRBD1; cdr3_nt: TGTGCCAGCAGTCGACAGGGGAATGAAAAACTGTTTTTT; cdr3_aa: CASSRQGNEKLFF
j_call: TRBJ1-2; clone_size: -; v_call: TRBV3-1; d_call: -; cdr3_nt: TGTGCCAGCAGCCCGAAAATGTCGACAGCTAACTATGGCTACACCTTC; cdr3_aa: CASSPKMSTANYGYTF
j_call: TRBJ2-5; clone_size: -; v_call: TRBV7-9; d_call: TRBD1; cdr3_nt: TGTGCCAGCACCACCACGGGGACAGGGGGCGGGGAGACCCAGTACTTC; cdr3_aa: CASTTTGTGGGETQYF
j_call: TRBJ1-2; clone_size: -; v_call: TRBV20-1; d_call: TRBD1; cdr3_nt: TGCAGTGCACAAACAGGGGACTATGGCTACACCTTC; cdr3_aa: CSAQTGDYGYTF
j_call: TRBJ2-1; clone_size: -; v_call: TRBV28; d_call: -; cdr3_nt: TGTGCCAGCAGTTTATCGACTAGATCCAATGAGCAGTTCTTC; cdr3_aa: CASSLSTRSNEQFF
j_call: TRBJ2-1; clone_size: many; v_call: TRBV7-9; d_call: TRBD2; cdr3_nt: TGTGCCAGCAGCTTAGGGCTAGCGGGAGATGAGCAGTTCTTC; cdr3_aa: CASSLGLAGDEQFF
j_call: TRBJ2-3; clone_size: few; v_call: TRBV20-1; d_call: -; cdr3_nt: TGCAGTAACGGTGGGGGCATTAGCACAGATACGCAGTATTTT; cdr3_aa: CSNGGGISTDTQYF
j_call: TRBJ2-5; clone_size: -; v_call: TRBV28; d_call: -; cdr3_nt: TGTGCCAGCAGAGGGGGACGGGGGTCCCGGGAGACCCAGTACTTC; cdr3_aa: CASRGGRGSRETQYF
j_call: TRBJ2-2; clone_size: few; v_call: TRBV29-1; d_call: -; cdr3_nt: TGCAGCGGCCGGGACTTCAACACCGGGGAGCTGTTTTTT; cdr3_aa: CSGRDFNTGELFF
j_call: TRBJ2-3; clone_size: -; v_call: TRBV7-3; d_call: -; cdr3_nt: TGTGCCAGCAGCCCTTCAAACACAGATACGCAGTATTTT; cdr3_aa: CASSPSNTDTQYF